This T cell receptor beta chain is from a study of cytomegalovirus exposure and HLA in healthy donors. As to this clone: Its antigen is still unknown.

Findings and caveats of the study: It was 164 TCR beta chains that were listed as cytomegalovirus-associated. In vitro confirmation showed three CMV-associated chains to be CMV antigen specific.

These donors were members of the roughly 110-subject validation cohort, a group separate from the approximately 640-subject first cohort. The data were produced by immunoSEQ multiplex PCR, yet TCRdb's version contains in-frame clones alone and is incomplete. The table has 240,000 or so clones, about 86% seen once. This CDR3 spans 13 amino acids. Trimming shortened V by 2 bases and J by 1 base, and 8 bases separated the two germline ends. Looked up from germline, CDR1 is GTSNPN and CDR2 is SVGIG (reference sequence). This chain connects TRBV30 to TRBJ1-2; D is possibly TRBD1 (6 bases). Sequencing was performed on PBMCs. The TCR originated in a woman aged 25 to 45 in good health and CMV-seropositive. The CDR3 DNA follows: TGTGCCTGGAGTAAGGGGGATAACTATGGCTACACCTTC. It codes for CAWSKGDNYGYTF.